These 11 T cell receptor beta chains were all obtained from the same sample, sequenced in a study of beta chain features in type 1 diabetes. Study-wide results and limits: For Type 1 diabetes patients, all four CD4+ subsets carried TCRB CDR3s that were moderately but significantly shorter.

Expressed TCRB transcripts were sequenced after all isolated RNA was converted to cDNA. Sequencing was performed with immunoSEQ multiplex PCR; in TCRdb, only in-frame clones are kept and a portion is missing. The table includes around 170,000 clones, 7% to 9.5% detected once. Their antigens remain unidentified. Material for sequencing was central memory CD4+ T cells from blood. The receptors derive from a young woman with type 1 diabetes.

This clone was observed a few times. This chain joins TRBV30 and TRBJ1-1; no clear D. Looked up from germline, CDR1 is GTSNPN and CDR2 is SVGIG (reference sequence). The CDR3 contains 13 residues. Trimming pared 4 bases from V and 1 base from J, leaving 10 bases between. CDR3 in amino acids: CAWTYHQNTEAFF. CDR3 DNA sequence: TGTGCCTGGACCTACCACCAGAACACTGAAGCTTTCTTT.

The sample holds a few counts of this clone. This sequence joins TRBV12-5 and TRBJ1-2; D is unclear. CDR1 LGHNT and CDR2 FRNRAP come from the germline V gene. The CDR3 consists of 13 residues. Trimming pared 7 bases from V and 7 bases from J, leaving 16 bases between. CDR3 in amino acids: CASASQEEGGYTF. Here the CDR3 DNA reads TGTGCTAGTGCCTCGCAAGAGGAAGGTGGCTACACCTTC.

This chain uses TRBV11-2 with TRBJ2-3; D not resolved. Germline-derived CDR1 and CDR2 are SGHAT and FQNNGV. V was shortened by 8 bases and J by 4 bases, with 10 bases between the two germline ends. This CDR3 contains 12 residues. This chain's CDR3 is CASRSEADTQYF. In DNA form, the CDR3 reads TGTGCCAGCCGGAGCGAGGCAGATACGCAGTATTTT. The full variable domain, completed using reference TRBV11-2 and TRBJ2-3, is EAGVAQSPRYKIIEKRQSVAFWCNPISGHATLYWYQQILGQGPKLLIQFQNNGVVDDSQLPKDRFSAERLKGVDSTLKIQPAKLEDSAVYLCASRSEADTQYFGPGTRLTVL.

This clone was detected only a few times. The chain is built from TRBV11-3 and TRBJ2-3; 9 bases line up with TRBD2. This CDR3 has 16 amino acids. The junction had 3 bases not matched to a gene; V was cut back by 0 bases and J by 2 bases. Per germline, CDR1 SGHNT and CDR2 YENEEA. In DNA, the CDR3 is TGTGCCAGCAGCTTAGATGGCGGGAGGGCCACAGATACGCAGTATTTT. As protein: CASSLDGGRATDTQYF.

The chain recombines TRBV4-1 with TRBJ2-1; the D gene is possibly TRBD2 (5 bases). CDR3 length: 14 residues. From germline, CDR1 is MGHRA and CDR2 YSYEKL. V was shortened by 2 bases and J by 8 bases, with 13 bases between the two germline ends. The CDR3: CASSQREGFHEQFF. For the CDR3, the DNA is TGCGCCAGCAGCCAACGAGAGGGCTTCCATGAGCAGTTCTTC.

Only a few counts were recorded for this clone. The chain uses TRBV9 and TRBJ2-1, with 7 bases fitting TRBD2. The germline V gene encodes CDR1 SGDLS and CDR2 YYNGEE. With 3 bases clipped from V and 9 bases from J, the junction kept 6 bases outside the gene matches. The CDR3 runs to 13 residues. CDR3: CASSAMTSPEQFF. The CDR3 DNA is TGTGCCAGCAGCGCTATGACTAGCCCTGAGCAGTTCTTC.

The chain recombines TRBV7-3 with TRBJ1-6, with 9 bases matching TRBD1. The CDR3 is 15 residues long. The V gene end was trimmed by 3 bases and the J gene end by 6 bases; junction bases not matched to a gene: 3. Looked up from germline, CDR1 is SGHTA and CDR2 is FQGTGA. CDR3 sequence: CASSLMGQGNSPLHF. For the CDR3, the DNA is TGTGCCAGCAGCTTGATGGGACAGGGTAATTCACCCCTCCACTTT.

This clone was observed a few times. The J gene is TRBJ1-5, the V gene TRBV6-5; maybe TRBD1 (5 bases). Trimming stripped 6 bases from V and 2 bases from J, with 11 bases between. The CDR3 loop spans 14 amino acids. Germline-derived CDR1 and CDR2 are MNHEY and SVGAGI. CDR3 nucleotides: TGTGCCAGCAGAACAGGATTTGGCAATCAGCCCCAGCATTTT. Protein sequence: CASRTGFGNQPQHF.

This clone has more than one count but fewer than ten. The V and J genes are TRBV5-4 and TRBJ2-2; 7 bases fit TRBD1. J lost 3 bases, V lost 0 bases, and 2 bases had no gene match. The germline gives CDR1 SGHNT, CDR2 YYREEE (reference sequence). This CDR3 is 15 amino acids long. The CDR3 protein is CASSLGQGYTGELFF. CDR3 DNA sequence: TGTGCCAGCAGCTTGGGACAGGGCTACACCGGGGAGCTGTTTTTT.

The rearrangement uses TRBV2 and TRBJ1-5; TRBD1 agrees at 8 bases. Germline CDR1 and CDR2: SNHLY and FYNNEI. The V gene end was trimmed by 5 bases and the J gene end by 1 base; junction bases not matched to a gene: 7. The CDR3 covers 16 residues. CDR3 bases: TGTGCCAGCAGTACTCGGACAGGGCTGAGCAATCAGCCCCAGCATTTT. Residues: CASSTRTGLSNQPQHF.

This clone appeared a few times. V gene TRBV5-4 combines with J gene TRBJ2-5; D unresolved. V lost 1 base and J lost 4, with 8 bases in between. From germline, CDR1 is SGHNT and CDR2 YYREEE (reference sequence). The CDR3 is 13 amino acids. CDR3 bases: TGTGCCAGCAGCTTGCCCAGTTCAGAGACCCAGTACTTC. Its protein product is CASSLPSSETQYF.